These T cell receptor beta chains were read from a single sample in a study of identical twins. TCRdb reanalysed the 5' RACE reads using MiXCR and keeps one entry per CDR3 protein. The table includes fewer than 650,000 distinct CDR3 sequences, roughly 6.6% detected once. These same records also appear under a second study, on yellow fever vaccine responses in identical twins.

The sequenced sample was PBMCs. The receptors here all came from a woman between 18 and 29 years old in good health. Each CDR3 is given with its conserved first and last residue. The D gene is left open where the match is weak. Only part of the rows carry a size: once, few, many, or a class if the clone is expanded.

TRBV12-5	few	TRBJ2-1	TRBD2	CASGSTLGLAGGSANEQFF	TGTGCTAGTGGTTCGACCCTGGGACTAGCGGGAGGGTCGGCGAATGAGCAGTTCTTC
TRBV28	.	TRBJ2-6	.	CASSWGLTGANVLTF	TGTGCCAGCAGCTGGGGGCTAACTGGGGCCAACGTCCTGACTTTC
TRBV2	.	TRBJ1-2	TRBD1	CASSEDRGLTGYTF	TGTGCCAGCAGTGAAGACAGGGGGCTCACCGGCTACACCTTC
TRBV7-8	many	TRBJ2-2	.	CASSFPRFGVNTGELFF	TGTGCCAGCAGCTTCCCTCGGTTTGGAGTAAACACCGGGGAGCTGTTTTTT
TRBV6-5	few	TRBJ1-2	.	CASSYGSIYGYTF	TGTGCCAGCAGTTACGGGTCGATCTATGGCTACACCTTC
TRBV5-1	.	TRBJ2-5	.	CASSTATQETQYF	TGCGCCAGCAGCACCGCGACACAAGAGACCCAGTACTTC
TRBV24-1	.	TRBJ2-5	TRBD1	CATRQGASETQYF	TGTGCCACCAGACAGGGGGCGTCGGAGACCCAGTACTTC
TRBV7-9	many	TRBJ2-7	.	CASSSLILYEQYF	TGTGCCAGCAGCTCCCTGATCCTCTACGAGCAGTACTTC
TRBV7-9	many	TRBJ1-2	.	CASSLANYGYTF	TGTGCCAGCAGCCTAGCGAACTATGGCTACACCTTC
TRBV20-1	.	TRBJ1-5	.	CSAKGWQPQHF	TGCAGTGCGAAGGGTTGGCAGCCCCAGCATTTT
TRBV18	.	TRBJ2-1	TRBD2	CASSPIAGGRNEQFF	TGTGCCAGCTCACCAATTGCGGGAGGACGTAATGAGCAGTTCTTC
TRBV18	many	TRBJ2-1	.	CASSPLAGSYNEQFF	TGTGCCAGCTCACCACTAGCAGGTTCCTACAATGAGCAGTTCTTC
TRBV20-1	.	TRBJ2-3	TRBD2	CSGLAASTDTQYF	TGCAGTGGACTAGCGGCTAGCACAGATACGCAGTATTTT
TRBV12-3/TRBV12-4	.	TRBJ2-7	.	CASSFFTGSDEQYF	TGTGCCAGCAGTTTCTTTACAGGAAGCGACGAGCAGTACTTC
TRBV5-1	many	TRBJ1-2	.	CASSLVVGNYGYTF	TGCGCCAGCAGCTTGGTGGTAGGAAACTATGGCTACACCTTC
TRBV4-2	many	TRBJ2-3	.	CASSQVFNSGPDTDTQYF	TGTGCCAGCAGCCAAGTTTTTAATTCAGGCCCAGACACAGATACGCAGTATTTT
TRBV10-3	many	TRBJ2-1	.	CAISDQRGYNEQFF	TGTGCCATCAGTGACCAGAGGGGGTACAATGAGCAGTTCTTC
TRBV20-1	many	TRBJ1-2	.	CSARDGRGDSYGYTF	TGCAGTGCTAGAGATGGACGGGGGGATAGCTATGGCTACACCTTC
TRBV11-2	many	TRBJ1-3	.	CASSLAGGNTIYF	TGTGCCAGCAGCTTAGCGGGGGGAAACACCATATATTTT
TRBV7-8	few	TRBJ2-7	TRBD2	CASSLAASGSYEQYF	TGTGCCAGCAGCTTAGCCGCTAGCGGGAGTTACGAGCAGTACTTC
TRBV7-9	.	TRBJ2-2	.	CASIDSASATGELFF	TGTGCCAGCATCGATAGTGCTAGCGCCACCGGGGAGCTGTTTTTT
TRBV29-1	many	TRBJ2-1	.	CSVDRPTPREQFF	TGCAGCGTTGACCGACCCACCCCCCGGGAACAGTTCTTC
TRBV29-1	.	TRBJ2-7	.	CSVRSGITYEQYF	TGCAGCGTTCGGAGTGGGATCACCTACGAGCAGTACTTC
TRBV3-1	few	TRBJ2-5	.	CASSQTTQETQYF	TGTGCCAGCAGCCAGACGACTCAAGAGACCCAGTACTTC
TRBV10-3	.	TRBJ2-6	.	CAINEAGANVLTF	TGTGCCATCAACGAAGCTGGGGCCAACGTCCTGACTTTC
TRBV6-4	few	TRBJ2-2	TRBD2	CASSGDYDTGELFF	TGTGCCAGCAGTGGGGACTACGACACCGGGGAGCTGTTTTTT
TRBV12-3/TRBV12-4	few	TRBJ1-2	.	CASSLAIQGYTF	TGTGCCAGCAGCTTAGCTATACAGGGCTACACCTTC
TRBV4-1	.	TRBJ1-2	.	CASSQDVADSNYGYTF	TGCGCCAGCAGCCAAGATGTCGCGGACAGTAACTATGGCTACACCTTC
TRBV2	.	TRBJ2-2	.	CASRPDRTANTGELFF	TGTGCCAGCAGACCCGACAGGACAGCGAACACCGGGGAGCTGTTTTTT
TRBV12-3/TRBV12-4	many	TRBJ2-3	TRBD2	CASRIAGGTDTQYF	TGTGCCAGCAGAATAGCGGGGGGCACAGATACGCAGTATTTT
TRBV3-1	few	TRBJ1-1	TRBD1	CASSLQGQLNTEAFF	TGTGCCAGCAGCCTGCAGGGACAGCTGAACACTGAAGCTTTCTTT
TRBV5-1	few	TRBJ1-4	TRBD1	CASSFTGGEKLFF	TGCGCCAGCAGCTTTACAGGGGGAGAAAAACTGTTTTTT
TRBV2	many	TRBJ2-7	TRBD2	CASSREAGDRYEQYF	TGTGCCAGCAGTAGAGAAGCGGGAGATAGATACGAGCAGTACTTC
TRBV5-1	many	TRBJ2-1	.	CASSLSSSHNEQFF	TGCGCCAGCAGCTTGTCTAGCTCCCACAATGAGCAGTTCTTC
TRBV2	.	TRBJ2-2	.	CASSRETTGELFF	TGTGCCAGCAGTAGGGAGACTACCGGGGAGCTGTTTTTT
TRBV27	many	TRBJ2-5	.	CASSKDRISQETQYF	TGTGCCAGCAGTAAAGACAGGATCTCCCAAGAGACCCAGTACTTC
TRBV5-1	.	TRBJ2-2	TRBD1	CASSFRQGRDTGELFF	TGCGCCAGCAGCTTTAGACAGGGCAGAGACACCGGGGAGCTGTTTTTT
TRBV5-1	many	TRBJ1-2	.	CASSADRDYGYTF	TGCGCCAGCAGCGCGGACAGAGACTATGGCTACACCTTC
TRBV19	few	TRBJ2-3	.	CASSIVRGTQYF	TGTGCCAGTAGTATAGTCCGGGGTACGCAGTATTTT
TRBV7-2	few	TRBJ2-4	TRBD2	CASSLSITGGPVVNIQYF	TGTGCCAGCAGCTTATCGATAACGGGAGGGCCGGTCGTGAACATTCAGTACTTC
TRBV10-3	many	TRBJ1-4	.	CAISEGGAATNEKLFF	TGTGCCATCAGTGAAGGAGGGGCTGCAACTAATGAAAAACTGTTTTTT
TRBV7-9	.	TRBJ2-5	TRBD1	CASIDLLQGNQETQYF	TGTGCCAGCATCGACCTCCTACAGGGGAACCAAGAGACCCAGTACTTC
TRBV7-9	many	TRBJ2-3	.	CASSLAGGPGTDTQYF	TGTGCCAGCAGCTTAGCGGGGGGTCCAGGCACAGATACGCAGTATTTT
TRBV12-3/TRBV12-4	many	TRBJ1-1	TRBD1	CASSFGRDRGWTEAFF	TGTGCCAGCAGTTTTGGTCGGGACAGGGGATGGACTGAAGCTTTCTTT
TRBV28	many	TRBJ2-1	TRBD1	CASSLSGTGNYNEQFF	TGTGCCAGCAGTTTATCCGGGACAGGGAATTACAATGAGCAGTTCTTC
TRBV5-8	few	TRBJ1-6	TRBD1	CASSLTGVSYNSPLHF	TGTGCCAGCAGCTTGACAGGGGTATCCTATAATTCACCCCTCCACTTT
TRBV12-3/TRBV12-4	.	TRBJ2-1	TRBD2	CASSKGTSGTYNEQFF	TGTGCCAGCAGTAAAGGGACTAGCGGCACCTACAATGAGCAGTTCTTC
TRBV20-1	many	TRBJ2-3	TRBD2	CSVPGGGLADTQYF	TGCAGTGTCCCCGGGGGGGGGCTGGCAGATACGCAGTATTTT
TRBV20-1	few	TRBJ2-5	.	CSAFWTRQETQYF	TGCAGTGCTTTTTGGACTCGGCAAGAGACCCAGTACTTC
TRBV28	few	TRBJ2-7	TRBD2	CASGTSGPHEQYF	TGTGCCAGTGGGACTAGCGGCCCTCACGAGCAGTACTTC